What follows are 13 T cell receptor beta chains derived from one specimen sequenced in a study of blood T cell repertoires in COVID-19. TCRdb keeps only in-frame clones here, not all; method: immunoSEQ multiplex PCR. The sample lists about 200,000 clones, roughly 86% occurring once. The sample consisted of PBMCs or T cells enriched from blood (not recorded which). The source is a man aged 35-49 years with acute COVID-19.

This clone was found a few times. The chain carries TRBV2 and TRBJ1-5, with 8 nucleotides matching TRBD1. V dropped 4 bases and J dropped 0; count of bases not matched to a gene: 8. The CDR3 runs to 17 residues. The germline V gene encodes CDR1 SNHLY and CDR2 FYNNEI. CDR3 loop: CASSVGQEGNSNQPQHF. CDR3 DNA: TGTGCCAGCAGTGTGGGACAGGAGGGAAATAGCAATCAGCCCCAGCATTTT.

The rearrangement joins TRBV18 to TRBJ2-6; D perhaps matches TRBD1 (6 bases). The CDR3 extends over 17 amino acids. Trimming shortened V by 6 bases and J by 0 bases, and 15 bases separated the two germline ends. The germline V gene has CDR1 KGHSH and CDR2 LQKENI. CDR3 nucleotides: TGTGCCAGCTCCACAGGGAGCGGAATCTCTGGGGCCAACGTCCTGACTTTC. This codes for CASSTGSGISGANVLTF.

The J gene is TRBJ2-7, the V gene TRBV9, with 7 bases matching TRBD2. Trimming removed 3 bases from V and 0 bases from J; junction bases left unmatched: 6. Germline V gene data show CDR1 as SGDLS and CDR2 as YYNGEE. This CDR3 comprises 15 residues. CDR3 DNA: TGTGCCAGCAGCGGAGGCGGCGGGAGCTCCTACGAGCAGTACTTC. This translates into CASSGGGGSSYEQYF.

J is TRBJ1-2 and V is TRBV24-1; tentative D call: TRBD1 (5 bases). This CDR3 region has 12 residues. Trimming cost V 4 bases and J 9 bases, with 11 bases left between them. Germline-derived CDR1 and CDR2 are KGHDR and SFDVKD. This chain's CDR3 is CATSEGGTSYTF. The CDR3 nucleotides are TGTGCCACCAGTGAGGGGGGGACGAGCTACACCTTC.

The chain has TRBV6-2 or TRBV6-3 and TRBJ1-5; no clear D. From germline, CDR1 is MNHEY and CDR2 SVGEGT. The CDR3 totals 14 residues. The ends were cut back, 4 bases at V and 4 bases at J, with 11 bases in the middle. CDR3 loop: CASSSGNRNQPQHF. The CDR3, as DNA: TGTGCCAGCAGTTCCGGGAATCGGAATCAGCCCCAGCATTTT.

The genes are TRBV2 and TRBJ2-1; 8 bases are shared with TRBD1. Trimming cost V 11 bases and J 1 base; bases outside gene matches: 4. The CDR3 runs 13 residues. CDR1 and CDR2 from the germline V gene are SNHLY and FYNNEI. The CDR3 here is CAGGQGSYNEQFF. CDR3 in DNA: TGTGCCGGCGGACAGGGATCCTACAATGAGCAGTTCTTC. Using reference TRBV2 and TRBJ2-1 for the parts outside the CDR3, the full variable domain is EPEVTQTPSHQVTQMGQEVILRCVPISNHLYFYWYRQILGQKVEFLVSFYNNEISEKSEIFDDQFSVERPDGSNFTLKIRSTKLEDSAMYFCAGGQGSYNEQFFGPGTRLTVL.

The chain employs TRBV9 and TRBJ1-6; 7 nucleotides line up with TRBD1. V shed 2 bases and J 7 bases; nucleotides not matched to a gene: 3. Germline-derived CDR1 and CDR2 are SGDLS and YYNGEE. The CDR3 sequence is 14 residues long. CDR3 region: CASSVGDRNSPLHF. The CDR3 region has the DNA TGTGCCAGCAGCGTTGGGGACAGAAATTCACCCCTCCACTTT.

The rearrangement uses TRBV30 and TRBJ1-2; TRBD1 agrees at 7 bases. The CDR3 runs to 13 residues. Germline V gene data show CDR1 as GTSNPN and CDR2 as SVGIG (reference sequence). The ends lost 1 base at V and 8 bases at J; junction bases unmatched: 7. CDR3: CAWSEKTGPGYTF. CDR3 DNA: TGTGCCTGGAGTGAAAAGACAGGGCCGGGCTACACCTTC.

CDR3: CASSVSLRSGVSYNEQFF. In DNA, the CDR3 is TGTGCCAGCAGCGTATCGTTGAGAAGCGGGGTCTCCTACAATGAGCAGTTCTTC. This chain joins TRBV9 and TRBJ2-1, with 7 bases identical to TRBD2. The CDR3 spans 18 residues. V was clipped by 1 base and J by 0 bases; unmatched bases: 10. Per the germline V gene, CDR1 is SGDLS and CDR2 is YYNGEE. Using reference TRBV9 and TRBJ2-1 for the parts outside the CDR3, the full variable domain is DSGVTQTPKHLITATGQRVTLRCSPRSGDLSVYWYQQSLDQGLQFLIQYYNGEERAKGNILERFSAQQFPDLHSELNLSSLELGDSALYFCASSVSLRSGVSYNEQFFGPGTRLTVL.

The CDR3 sequence is CASSPTGTSGRAGQFF. The CDR3 nucleotides read TGTGCCAGCAGCCCTACCGGGACTAGCGGGAGGGCCGGGCAGTTCTTC. V usage is TRBV5-4 and J usage is TRBJ2-1, with 16 bases matching TRBD2. The V gene end was trimmed by 4 bases and the J gene end by 12 bases; junction bases not matched to a gene: 10. Germline assignment: CDR1 SGHNT and CDR2 YYREEE (reference sequence). The CDR3 loop spans 16 amino acids.

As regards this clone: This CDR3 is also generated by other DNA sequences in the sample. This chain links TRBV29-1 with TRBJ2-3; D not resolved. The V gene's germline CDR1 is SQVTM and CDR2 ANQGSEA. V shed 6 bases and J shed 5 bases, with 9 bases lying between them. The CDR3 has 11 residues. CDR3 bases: TGCAGCGTCGAGGTCCGAGATACGCAGTATTTT. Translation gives CSVEVRDTQYF.

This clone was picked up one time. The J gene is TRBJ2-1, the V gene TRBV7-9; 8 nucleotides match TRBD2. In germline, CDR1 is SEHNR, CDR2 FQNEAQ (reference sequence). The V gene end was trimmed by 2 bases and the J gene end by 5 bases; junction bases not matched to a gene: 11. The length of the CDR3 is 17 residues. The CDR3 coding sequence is TGTGCCAGCAGCTTACCCGCGGCGGGAGGCACTAACAATGAGCAGTTCTTC. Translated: CASSLPAAGGTNNEQFF. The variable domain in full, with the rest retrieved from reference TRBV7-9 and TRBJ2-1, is DTGVSQNPRHKITKRGQNVTFRCDPISEHNRLYWYRQTLGQGPEFLTYFQNEAQLEKSRLLSDRFSAERPKGSFSTLEIQRTEQGDSAMYLCASSLPAAGGTNNEQFFGPGTRLTVL.

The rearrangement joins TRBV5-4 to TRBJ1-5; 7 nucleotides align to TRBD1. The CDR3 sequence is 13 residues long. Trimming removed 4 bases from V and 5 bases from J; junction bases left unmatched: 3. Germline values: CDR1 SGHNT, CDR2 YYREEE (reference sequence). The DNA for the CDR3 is TGTGCCAGCAGCCGGGGGACAGATCAGCCCCAGCATTTT. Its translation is CASSRGTDQPQHF.